Presented here are 5 T cell receptor beta chains from one specimen sequenced in a study of cytomegalovirus exposure and HLA in healthy donors. 13 Jbeta primers and 60 Vbeta primers were used for the PCR. Using immunoSEQ multiplex PCR, the repertoire was profiled, and TCRdb retains in-frame clones only, with some absent. The sample has over 45,000 clones, around 82% seen once; the top ten hold around 1.5%. Sequenced input: PBMCs. The source of these receptors is a female donor in good health and CMV-seronegative.

The chain employs TRBV5-1 and TRBJ2-7; 13 bases agree with TRBD2. CDR1 and CDR2 from the germline V gene are SGHRS and YFSETQ. V trimming: 4 bases; J trimming: 3 bases; junction bases outside the gene matches: 4. The CDR3 is 15 amino acids. The CDR3 DNA follows: TGCGCCAGCAGCCGAGGGACTAGCGGGGACTACGAGCAGTACTTC. The encoded protein is CASSRGTSGDYEQYF.

The chain couples TRBV28 to TRBJ1-2; D ambiguous. Germline CDR1 MDHEN, CDR2 SYDVKM. With 3 bases removed from V and 2 bases from J, the gap between germline ends came to 7 bases. This CDR3 comprises 13 residues. The CDR3 is CASSFPGNYGYTF. DNA for the CDR3: TGTGCCAGCAGTTTTCCCGGGAACTATGGCTACACCTTC.

CDR3 bases: TGTGCCAGCAGCTTAAGGGGGCCCCAAGATAACACCGGGGAGCTGTTTTTT. It yields the protein CASSLRGPQDNTGELFF. This chain joins TRBV5-5 and TRBJ2-2, with TRBD1 matching 7 bases. CDR3 size: 17 residues. J gave up 2 bases and V 2 bases, and 9 bases lay outside the gene matches. The germline CDR1 and CDR2 sequences are SGHKS and YYEKEE (reference sequence).

The gene calls are TRBV11-3 and TRBJ2-2; D remains ambiguous. Trimming left V 0 bases short and J 7 bases short, with 9 bases between. Germline V gene sequence: CDR1 SGHNT, CDR2 YENEEA. The CDR3 is 14 residues long. CDR3 region: CASSLDHESGELFF. CDR3 in DNA: TGTGCCAGCAGCTTAGATCATGAGAGCGGGGAGCTGTTTTTT.

V gene TRBV6-5 combines with J gene TRBJ2-7; 9 positions agree with TRBD2. CDR1 is MNHEY and CDR2 is SVGAGI in the germline V gene. With 0 bases clipped from V and 7 bases from J, the junction kept 7 bases outside the gene matches. The CDR3 contains 15 residues. The CDR3 DNA is TGTGCCAGCAGTTACTCGAAAAGCGGGGGGTTAGAGCAGTACTTC. Its protein is CASSYSKSGGLEQYF.